The rows below give T cell receptor beta chains drawn from one sample of a study of graft-versus-host responses after intestinal transplantation. Measured with immunoSEQ multiplex PCR; TCRdb has only the in-frame clones, and not every one. This sample has some 36,000 clones, with approximately 95% found just once. These receptors lack a known antigen. The sample in question was unstimulated CD4+ T cells sorted from spleen or lymph node cells, obtained before transplant. Receptors originate from a human donor who was the organ donor for an intestinal transplant. CDR3s include the opening cysteine and the closing phenylalanine or tryptophan. A D gene is named only where the DNA matches it firmly. Where a row states a size, it is once, few, many or the class of an expanded clone; other rows omit it.

TRBD1 | TRBJ2-5 | NA | TRBV7-9 | TGTGCCAGCAGCTTACCCTCGGGGGGACAGGGGGAGACCCAGTACTTC | CASSLPSGGQGETQYF
NA | TRBJ2-7 | NA | TRBV6-6 | TGTGCCAGCAGAGTGATGGACACGGCCTACGAGCAGTACTTC | CASRVMDTAYEQYF
NA | TRBJ1-2 | NA | TRBV7-2 | TGTGCCAGCAGCTTAGACTACTATGGCTACACCTTC | CASSLDYYGYTF
TRBD1 | TRBJ2-7 | NA | TRBV28 | TGTGCCAGCAGTGAGGACAGGGGGCGCGAGCAGTACTTC | CASSEDRGREQYF
NA | TRBJ2-5 | NA | TRBV7-9 | TGTGCCAGCAGCTTAGCCGGGGGTCAAGAGACCCAGTACTTC | CASSLAGGQETQYF
TRBD1 | TRBJ2-6 | NA | TRBV5-1 | TGCGCCAGCAGCCGTTGGGGGGGACAGGGTAGTTCTGGGGCCAACGTCCTGACTTTC | CASSRWGGQGSSGANVLTF
NA | TRBJ1-3 | NA | TRBV5-6 | TGTGCCAGCAGCTTGGAAGGGTCCGGAAACACCATATATTTT | CASSLEGSGNTIYF
TRBD2 | TRBJ2-1 | NA | TRBV5-6 | TGTGCCAGCAGACCGGGGGGGCCCCCCTACAATGAGCAGTTCTTC | CASRPGGPPYNEQFF
NA | TRBJ1-4 | NA | TRBV10-2 | TGCGCCAGCAGTGAGTCAGCAACTAATGAAAAACTGTTTTTT | CASSESATNEKLFF
NA | TRBJ1-2 | NA | TRBV6-1 | TGTGCCAGCAGGGCAGGGAGTAACTATGGCTACACCTTC | CASRAGSNYGYTF
NA | TRBJ1-3 | NA | TRBV7-6 | TGTGCCAGCAGCTTAGAATCGGGAAACACCATATATTTT | CASSLESGNTIYF
TRBD1 | TRBJ1-2 | NA | TRBV19 | TGTGCCAGTAGTCCGGACAGGGGGCTCAACTATGGCTACACCTTC | CASSPDRGLNYGYTF
NA | TRBJ1-4 | once | TRBV27 | TGTGCCAGCAGTTTAGGGCAGCGGAATGAAAAACTGTTTTTT | CASSLGQRNEKLFF
TRBD1 | TRBJ1-2 | NA | TRBV6-1 | TGTGCCAGCAGTTGGGGACAGGGCGACTATGGCTACACCTTC | CASSWGQGDYGYTF
NA | TRBJ1-2 | NA | TRBV20-1 | TGCAGTCCCGACGGCTACACCTTC | CSPDGYTF
TRBD2 | TRBJ2-3 | NA | TRBV5-1 | TGCGCCAGCAGCGGGACTAGCGGGAGCACAGATACGCAGTATTTT | CASSGTSGSTDTQYF
NA | TRBJ1-2 | NA | TRBV5-5 | TGTGCCAGCAGCGGGGCCGGGGGGAATCGGTATGGCTACACCTTC | CASSGAGGNRYGYTF
TRBD1 | TRBJ1-1 | NA | TRBV2 | TGTGCCAGCATAGTTACAGGGGGCCGTGTAGGCACTGAAGCTTTCTTT | CASIVTGGRVGTEAFF
NA | TRBJ1-3 | once | TRBV5-6 | TGTGCCAGCAGCTTGTATGGAAACACCATATATTTT | CASSLYGNTIYF
TRBD2 | TRBJ2-4 | NA | TRBV18 | TGTGCCAGCTCACCAGGACTAGCGGGGCTTAAAAACATTCAGTACTTC | CASSPGLAGLKNIQYF
NA | TRBJ2-1 | once | TRBV12-1 | TGTGCCAGCAGCTCAGTAGGACAGAACCTTAGCGGGGGGGCATACAATGAGCAGTTCTTC | CASSSVGQNLSGGAYNEQFF
NA | TRBJ2-1 | NA | TRBV11-2 | TGTGCCAGCAGCTTAGATGTGGGTAGCGGTTCCTACAATGAGCAGTTCTTC | CASSLDVGSGSYNEQFF
TRBD1 | TRBJ2-1 | NA | TRBV5-1 | TGCGCCAGCAGCTTGGCAACAGGGGGCGAGCAGTTCTTC | CASSLATGGEQFF
NA | TRBJ2-3 | NA | TRBV4-2 | TGTGCCAGCAGCCAAGATTTGGCGATGAGTACAGATACGCAGTATTTT | CASSQDLAMSTDTQYF
NA | TRBJ2-7 | NA | TRBV5-6 | TGTGCCAGCAGCTTGAGGGTCTGGCAGGGGTTATCCTACGAGCAGTACTTC | CASSLRVWQGLSYEQYF
NA | TRBJ1-1 | NA | TRBV6-1 | TGTGCCAGCTCGGAAAGGGGTTTGAACACTGAAGCTTTCTTT | CASSERGLNTEAFF
TRBD2 | TRBJ2-3 | once | TRBV4-1 | TGCGCCAGCAGCCAAGATGGGGGGGGCACAGATACGCAGTATTTT | CASSQDGGGTDTQYF
NA | TRBJ2-7 | NA | TRBV5-6 | TGTGCCAGCAGCCCTTGGTATAGGTTTTACGAGCAGTACTTC | CASSPWYRFYEQYF
NA | TRBJ2-3 | NA | TRBV7-2 | TGTGCCAGCAGCTTAGGGGGCGCGGCAGATACGCAGTATTTT | CASSLGGAADTQYF
NA | TRBJ1-2 | NA | TRBV2 | TGTGCCAGCAGTAACCTCAGGGGAGCTAACTATGGCTACACCTTC | CASSNLRGANYGYTF
NA | TRBJ2-1 | NA | TRBV4-3 | TGCGCCAGCAGCCACAGGACGGACAGAGTCGGTGAGCAGTTCTTC | CASSHRTDRVGEQFF
NA | TRBJ1-2 | NA | TRBV5-6 | TGTGCCAGCAGCTTGGCTAGGCCCGTCGGCTACACCTTC | CASSLARPVGYTF
NA | TRBJ2-2 | NA | TRBV9 | TGTGCCAGCAGCGTAGACTTCACCACCGGGGAGCTGTTTTTT | CASSVDFTTGELFF
NA | TRBJ2-5 | once | TRBV6-5 | TGTGCCAGCAGTTTACCTTCTGCGGGCGGTCAAGAGACCCAGTACTTC | CASSLPSAGGQETQYF
NA | TRBJ1-2 | NA | TRBV19 | TGTGCCAGTAGTATCTACAGGAACTATGGCTACACCTTC | CASSIYRNYGYTF
TRBD1 | TRBJ1-1 | NA | TRBV18 | TGTGCCAGCTCACAGGGGACAGGGGGCACGAACACTGAAGCTTTCTTT | CASSQGTGGTNTEAFF
NA | TRBJ1-2 | NA | TRBV10-3 | TGTGCCATCAGTGACGATTCCACGGGCTACACCTTC | CAISDDSTGYTF
TRBD1 | TRBJ1-4 | NA | TRBV6-6 | TGTGCCAGCAGTCGAGACAGGGTTCAAGAAAAACTGTTTTTT | CASSRDRVQEKLFF
TRBD1 | TRBJ2-2 | NA | TRBV5-1 | TGCGCCAGCCACCCCCGGGCAGGGGGCGTAAAGGAGGGCACCGGGGAGCTGTTTTTT | CASHPRAGGVKEGTGELFF
TRBD1 | TRBJ2-7 | NA | TRBV6-1 | TGTGCCAGCAGCCCGGGACAGGGGATCTACGAGCAGTACTTC | CASSPGQGIYEQYF
NA | TRBJ1-4 | NA | TRBV29-1 | TGCAGCGGGGGACACACTAATGAAAAACTGTTTTTT | CSGGHTNEKLFF
NA | TRBJ1-1 | NA | TRBV6-1 | TGTGCCAGCAGTGAAGCGGGAGCTTTCTTT | CASSEAGAFF
NA | TRBJ2-5 | NA | TRBV10-3 | TGTGCCATCAGGACGCCCGGAGAGACCCAGTACTTC | CAIRTPGETQYF
NA | TRBJ2-1 | NA | TRBV9 | TGTGCCAGCAGCGTGGGGCTAGCGAGCTCCTACAATGAGCAGTTCTTC | CASSVGLASSYNEQFF
NA | TRBJ1-4 | NA | TRBV18 | TGTGCCAGCTCACTTAACGACCTTTCCCTAGGGGAAAAACTGTTTTTT | CASSLNDLSLGEKLFF
TRBD1 | TRBJ1-1 | NA | TRBV6-5 | TGTGCCAGCGGGATTACAGGGGGGAACACTGAAGCTTTCTTT | CASGITGGNTEAFF
TRBD1 | TRBJ1-2 | NA | TRBV5-1 | TGCGCCAGCAGCACTCCTGGGACAGTCTATGGCTACACCTTC | CASSTPGTVYGYTF
TRBD1 | TRBJ1-2 | NA | TRBV5-1 | TGCGCCAGCAGCTTGGTGTGGACAGGGAACTATGGCTACACCTTC | CASSLVWTGNYGYTF